These 29 T cell receptor beta chains were all obtained from the same sample, sequenced in a study of blood T cell repertoires in COVID-19. Sequencing used immunoSEQ multiplex PCR; TCRdb keeps in-frame clones, though not all of them. The sample lists approximately 220,000 clones, approximately 80% occurring once. Sequencing input: peripheral blood. These receptors came from a man aged 35 to 55 with acute or convalescent COVID-19.

The V gene is TRBV18, the J gene TRBJ1-2; D uncertain. Germline values: CDR1 KGHSH, CDR2 LQKENI. This CDR3 is 16 amino acids long. The V end lost 3 bases, the J end lost 3 bases, and 17 bases lay between the germline ends. CDR3 sequence reads: CASSPDRTGLDYGYTF. The CDR3 DNA reads TGTGCCAGCTCACCTGACCGGACGGGATTGGACTATGGCTACACCTTC.

A word on this clone: The same CDR3 arises from other DNA sequences in this sample as well. This rearrangement joins TRBV3-1 (or the pseudogene TRBV3-2) to TRBJ2-7; D is uncertain. CDR1 is LGHDT and CDR2 is YNNKEL in the germline V gene (reference sequence). The CDR3 has 12 amino acids. V was pared by 1 base and J by 6 bases, with 7 bases between. CDR3 protein: CASSQAESEQYF. For the CDR3, the DNA is TGTGCCAGCAGCCAAGCAGAATCCGAGCAGTACTTC.

The V and J genes are TRBV27 and TRBJ1-1; D remains ambiguous. Germline values: CDR1 MNHEY, CDR2 SMNVEV (reference sequence). V lost 3 bases and J lost 0, with 23 bases in between. The CDR3 covers 19 residues. DNA of the CDR3: TGTGCCAGCAGTTTCCTCTCTGTGGCGCGGCGGGGAATGAACACTGAAGCTTTCTTT. As protein: CASSFLSVARRGMNTEAFF.

The chain employs TRBV29-1 and TRBJ1-6; TRBD1 is a possible D gene (5 bases). The V end lost 5 bases, the J end lost 7 bases, and 12 bases lay between the germline ends. The CDR3 is made up of 13 amino acids. Per germline, CDR1 SQVTM and CDR2 ANQGSEA. CDR3 protein: CSVRQGGNSPLHF. CDR3 nucleotide sequence: TGCAGCGTTCGCCAGGGAGGGAATTCACCCCTCCACTTT.

The chain combines TRBV6-5 with TRBJ2-7, with a possible D match to TRBD2 (6 bases). CDR3 length: 16 amino acids. Between the trimmed V and J ends, which lost 0 bases and 4 bases, there was a span of 16 bases. Germline values: CDR1 MNHEY, CDR2 SVGAGI. This chain's CDR3 is CASSYSVLPGRYEQYF. CDR3 nucleotides: TGTGCCAGCAGTTACTCGGTGTTGCCAGGGAGGTACGAGCAGTACTTC.

The rearrangement uses TRBV5-1 and TRBJ2-1; possibly TRBD2 for D (6 bases). Trimming took off 4 bases at V and 7 bases at J, with 15 bases between the two ends. This CDR3 contains 14 residues. Germline CDR1 SGHRS, CDR2 YFSETQ. The DNA for the CDR3 is TGCGCCAGCAGCCCACAGACTAGTTCAAATGAGCAGTTCTTC. Translated, it gives CASSPQTSSNEQFF.

The chain recombines TRBV10-2 with TRBJ1-4; 10 bases align to TRBD1. Germline-derived CDR1 and CDR2 are WSHSY and SAAADI. V gave up 2 bases and J gave up 2 bases; unmatched junction bases: 8. The CDR3 covers 18 residues. The CDR3 loop reads CASSEGDRGLSTNEKLFF. DNA for the CDR3: TGCGCCAGCAGTGAGGGGGACAGGGGTTTATCGACTAATGAAAAACTGTTTTTT.

This sequence joins TRBV5-8 and TRBJ1-5, with TRBD1 identical over 9 bases. This CDR3 is 18 amino acids long. CDR1 and CDR2 from the germline V gene are SGHTS and YDEGEE. After removal of 3 bases from V and 2 bases from J, the junction contained 12 bases not matched to a gene. The CDR3 DNA is TGTGCCAGCAGCTGGAAAGGGGGACAGGGATTGGGCAATCAGCCCCAGCATTTT. Its translation: CASSWKGGQGLGNQPQHF.

The V call is TRBV12-3 or TRBV12-4, the J call TRBJ1-4; 7 positions match TRBD1. The CDR3 is 13 residues long. After removal of 6 bases from V and 7 bases from J, the junction contained 5 bases not matched to a gene. The CDR3 sequence: CASSRGSGEKLFF. The CDR3 DNA reads as TGTGCCAGCAGCAGGGGGTCTGGTGAAAAACTGTTTTTT.

The chain uses TRBV4-2 and TRBJ2-3; TRBD2 matches 11 bases. Germline assignment: CDR1 LGHNA and CDR2 YNFKEQ. The CDR3 covers 16 residues. V lost 4 bases to trimming and J lost 3 bases; unmatched junction nucleotides: 6. The CDR3 spells CASSPRTSGLTDTQYF. The CDR3 nucleotides are TGTGCCAGCAGCCCCAGGACTAGCGGGCTAACAGATACGCAGTATTTT.

The J gene is TRBJ1-2, the V gene TRBV4-2; no firm D call. CDR1 and CDR2 (germline): LGHNA, YNFKEQ. The CDR3 runs to 13 residues. Trimming stripped 4 bases from V and 7 bases from J, with 13 bases between. CDR3 region: CASSPRMGGGYTF. CDR3 DNA sequence: TGTGCCAGCAGCCCCCGTATGGGAGGTGGCTACACCTTC.

V and J are TRBV7-8 and TRBJ1-1, with 9 bases identical to TRBD1. The V gene's germline CDR1 is SGHVS and CDR2 FQNEAQ. The CDR3 loop spans 14 amino acids. The V gene end was trimmed by 4 bases and the J gene end by 7 bases; junction bases not matched to a gene: 7. In DNA, the CDR3 is TGTGCCAGCAGCTACCGGGACAGGGATGGTGAAGCTTTCTTT. Translating it yields CASSYRDRDGEAFF.

J is TRBJ1-3 and V is TRBV6-5, with D unresolved. The length of the CDR3 is 13 residues. V was trimmed by 5 bases and J by 2 bases, leaving 7 bases between them. The germline V gene has CDR1 MNHEY and CDR2 SVGAGI. CDR3 sequence (DNA): TGTGCCAGCAGTCAGGAACCTGGAAACACCATATATTTT. As protein: CASSQEPGNTIYF.

The CDR3 reads CSVGGTGLRYGYTF. DNA of the CDR3: TGCAGCGTTGGGGGGACAGGGCTGAGGTATGGCTACACCTTC. The chain employs TRBV29-1 and TRBJ1-2; 9 bases line up with TRBD1. The CDR3 contains 14 residues. V lost 4 bases, J lost 5 bases, and 8 bases stayed unmatched. Looked up from germline, CDR1 is SQVTM and CDR2 is ANQGSEA.

This rearrangement joins TRBV5-4 to TRBJ2-3, with 7 nucleotides matching TRBD2. CDR3 length equals 15 residues. The trim removed 4 bases at V and 2 bases at J, leaving 7 bases unmatched. CDR1 SGHNT and CDR2 YYREEE come from the germline V gene (reference sequence). The CDR3 region has the DNA TGTGCCAGCAGCCTCAAGCGGGGTTTCACAGATACGCAGTATTTT. Protein product: CASSLKRGFTDTQYF.

J is TRBJ1-2 and V is TRBV19, with D maybe TRBD1 (6 bases). This CDR3 has 15 residues. Germline V gene lookup returns CDR1 LNHDA and CDR2 SQIVND (reference sequence). V was cut by 5 bases and J by 0 bases, with 13 bases left in between. CDR3 residues: CASSEQGDANYGYTF. The CDR3 DNA reads as TGTGCCAGTAGTGAACAGGGCGATGCTAACTATGGCTACACCTTC.

This clone was seen just once. This chain joins TRBV5-6 and TRBJ1-3; 8 nucleotides agree with TRBD1. The CDR3 has 15 residues. CDR1 and CDR2 from the germline V gene are SGHDT and YYEEEE. With 1 base clipped from V and 2 bases from J, the junction kept 2 bases outside the gene matches. CDR3 in DNA: TGTGCCAGCAGCTTGTACAGGGGGACTGGAAACACCATATATTTT. It is translated as CASSLYRGTGNTIYF.

The V call is TRBV4-1, the J call TRBJ2-7; 8 nucleotides align to TRBD1. Germline V gene lookup returns CDR1 MGHRA and CDR2 YSYEKL. Losses at the gene ends were 0 bases for V and 3 bases for J; bases not matched to a gene: 4. The CDR3 runs 15 residues. The CDR3 reads CASSQERTGGYEQYF. In DNA form, the CDR3 reads TGCGCCAGCAGCCAAGAAAGAACAGGGGGCTACGAGCAGTACTTC.

As concerns this clone: This sample includes further DNA sequences coding for the same CDR3. The chain has TRBV5-1 and TRBJ1-1; possible D gene TRBD1, 6 bases. The germline V and J ends were trimmed by 4 bases and 1 base, with 8 bases remaining between them. Germline V gene sequence: CDR1 SGHRS, CDR2 YFSETQ. The CDR3 spans 13 residues. The CDR3 DNA sequence: TGCGCCAGCAGCCTACAGGGGAACACTGAAGCTTTCTTT. Protein: CASSLQGNTEAFF. Together with reference TRBV5-1 and TRBJ1-1, the CDR3 gives the full variable domain: KAGVTQTPRYLIKTRGQQVTLSCSPISGHRSVSWYQQTPGQGLQFLFEYFSETQRNKGNFPGRFSGRQFSNSRSEMNVSTLELGDSALYLCASSLQGNTEAFFGQGTRLTVV.

The rearrangement links TRBV6-5 to TRBJ1-2; maybe TRBD1 (6 bases). V lost 6 bases, J lost 9 bases, and 20 bases lay in between. This CDR3 has 14 amino acids. Looked up from germline, CDR1 is MNHEY and CDR2 is SVGAGI. The CDR3 region is CASRRPQGSSSYTF. For the CDR3, the DNA is TGTGCCAGCAGGCGACCACAGGGTTCGTCGAGCTACACCTTC.

The CDR3 here is CASSKGLAGALSTDTQYF. Here the CDR3 DNA reads TGCGCCAGCAGTAAAGGACTAGCGGGTGCTCTTAGCACAGATACGCAGTATTTT. The V gene is TRBV10-2, the J gene TRBJ2-3; 11 bases map to TRBD2. Trimming took 5 bases from V and 0 from J; bases not matched to a gene: 10. CDR1 and CDR2 from the germline V gene are WSHSY and SAAADI. This CDR3 has 18 amino acids.

The chain has TRBV10-3 and TRBJ1-6; a possible D gene is TRBD1 (5 bases). Germline V lookup: CDR1 ENHRY, CDR2 SYGVKD. The CDR3 loop spans 13 amino acids. V was pared by 9 bases and J by 5 bases, with 11 bases between. The CDR3 is CAIHKGDNSPLHF. CDR3 nucleotide sequence: TGTGCCATTCACAAAGGGGATAATTCACCCCTCCACTTT.

This clone was counted once. The chain couples TRBV11-3 to TRBJ2-4; D gene unclear. The V and J ends lost 2 bases and 2 bases respectively, with 4 bases between them. The CDR3 runs 13 residues. Germline V CDR1 and CDR2: SGHNT, YENEEA. Here the CDR3 reads CASSLSTKNIQYF. The CDR3 DNA reads TGTGCCAGCAGCTTATCCACCAAAAACATTCAGTACTTC.

This clone came up a few times. The chain couples TRBV29-1 to TRBJ1-5; a weak D match, TRBD1 (5 bases). CDR1 and CDR2 (germline): SQVTM, ANQGSEA. The CDR3 has 13 residues. Trimming shortened V by 6 bases and J by 7 bases, and 16 bases separated the two germline ends. The CDR3 is CSVYIDREQPQHF. The CDR3 nucleotides are TGCAGCGTCTATATTGACAGAGAACAGCCCCAGCATTTT.

The V call is TRBV12-3 or TRBV12-4, the J call TRBJ2-1; possible D gene TRBD2, 5 bases. Trimming removed 3 bases at V and 8 bases at J, with 11 bases between. The CDR3 is 13 amino acids. The CDR3 spells CASSFSGGDEQFF. CDR3 bases: TGTGCCAGCAGTTTTAGTGGAGGCGATGAGCAGTTCTTC.

The chain has TRBV5-1 and TRBJ1-2; 12 positions agree with TRBD1. Per the germline V gene, CDR1 is SGHRS and CDR2 is YFSETQ. This CDR3 is built from 15 residues. The V and J ends lost 4 bases and 5 bases, in that order; junction bases with no gene match: 6. The CDR3 bases are TGCGCCAGCAGCGTCGGGACAGGGGGCAGGTATGGCTACACCTTC. It yields the protein CASSVGTGGRYGYTF.

This clone was observed a few times. J is TRBJ1-2 and V is TRBV7-3, with 7 bases aligning to TRBD1. The CDR3 sequence is 15 residues long. J lost 3 bases, V lost 2 bases, and 6 bases had no gene match. In germline, CDR1 is SGHTA, CDR2 FQGTGA. Written as DNA, the CDR3 is TGTGCCAGCAGCTTATCAGGGGGTGGTCACTATGGCTACACCTTC. Encoded protein: CASSLSGGGHYGYTF. Full variable domain (remainder filled in from reference TRBV7-3 and TRBJ1-2): GAGVSQTPSNKVTEKGKYVELRCDPISGHTALYWYRQSLGQGPEFLIYFQGTGAADDSGLPNDRFFAVRPEGSVSTLKIQRTERGDSAVYLCASSLSGGGHYGYTFGSGTRLTVV.

The rearrangement uses TRBV4-2 and TRBJ2-7; 9 bases align to TRBD1. This CDR3 is built from 15 residues. V lost 3 bases to trimming and J lost 0 bases; unmatched junction nucleotides: 3. The germline V gene encodes CDR1 LGHNA and CDR2 YNFKEQ. The CDR3 protein is CASSQGDRDSYEQYF. DNA of the CDR3: TGTGCCAGCAGCCAGGGGGACAGGGACTCCTACGAGCAGTACTTC.

This clone appeared a single time. The V call is TRBV29-1, the J call TRBJ2-7, with D uncertain. The V gene lost 1 base and the J gene lost 3 bases, with 10 bases spanning the gap. The CDR3 covers 13 residues. CDR1 and CDR2 from the germline V gene are SQVTM and ANQGSEA. The CDR3 DNA reads TGCAGCGTTGAAGTGGGCAGTCTCTACGAGCAGTACTTC. Encoded protein: CSVEVGSLYEQYF.